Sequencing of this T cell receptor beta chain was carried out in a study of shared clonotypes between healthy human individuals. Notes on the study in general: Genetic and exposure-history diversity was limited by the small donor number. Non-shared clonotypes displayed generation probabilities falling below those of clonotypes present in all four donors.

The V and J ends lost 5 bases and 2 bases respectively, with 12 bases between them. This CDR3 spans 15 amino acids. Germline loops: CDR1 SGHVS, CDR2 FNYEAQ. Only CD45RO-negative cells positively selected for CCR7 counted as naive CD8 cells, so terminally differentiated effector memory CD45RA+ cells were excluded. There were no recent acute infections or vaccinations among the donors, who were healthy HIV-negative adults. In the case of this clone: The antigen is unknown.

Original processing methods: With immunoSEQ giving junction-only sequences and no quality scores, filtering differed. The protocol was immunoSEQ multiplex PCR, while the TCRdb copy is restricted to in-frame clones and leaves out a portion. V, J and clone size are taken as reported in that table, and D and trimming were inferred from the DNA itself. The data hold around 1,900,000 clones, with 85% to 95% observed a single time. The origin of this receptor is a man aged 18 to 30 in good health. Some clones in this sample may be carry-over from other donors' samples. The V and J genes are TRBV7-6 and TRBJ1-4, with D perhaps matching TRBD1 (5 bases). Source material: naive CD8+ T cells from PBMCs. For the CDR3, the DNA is TGTGCCAGCAGCGCGTCAGGGAGCACTAATGAAAAACTGTTTTTT. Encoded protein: CASSASGSTNEKLFF.